These 16 T cell receptor beta chains were all obtained from the same sample, sequenced in a study of beta chain features in type 1 diabetes. Investigators reverse transcribed all isolated RNA, so they sequenced expressed TCRB transcripts. Profiling relied on immunoSEQ multiplex PCR, and the TCRdb table lists in-frame clones only, not all of them. The table shows under 250,000 clones, with about 30% occurring only once. Sequencing was carried out using central memory CD4+ T cells from blood. The receptors here all came from a man aged 30 to 45 in good health.

In its sample, this clone was seen a few times. This sequence joins TRBV30 and TRBJ1-5; D remains unclear. CDR1 and CDR2 (germline): GTSNPN, SVGIG (reference sequence). The CDR3 runs 13 residues. V was shortened by 5 bases and J by 3 bases, with 11 bases between the two germline ends. The CDR3 spells CAWGSADNQPQHF. CDR3 coding DNA: TGTGCCTGGGGGTCGGCTGACAATCAGCCCCAGCATTTT.

This sequence joins TRBV6-6 and TRBJ2-7; tentatively, D is TRBD1 or TRBD2 (5 bases each). V lost 5 bases and J 5 bases, leaving 10 bases between the germline ends. Looked up from germline, CDR1 is MNHNY and CDR2 is SVGAGI (reference sequence). CDR3 length equals 12 residues. CDR3 coding DNA: TGTGCCAGCAGTCCCAGAGGGGACGAGCAGTACTTC. Translation gives CASSPRGDEQYF.

There are a few counts of this clone. The genes are TRBV19 and TRBJ1-1; unclear D gene. The germline V gene has CDR1 LNHDA and CDR2 SQIVND (reference sequence). Trimming pared 6 bases from V and 4 bases from J, leaving 15 bases between. This CDR3 spans 14 amino acids. CDR3 in amino acids: CASRTPGSSTEAFF. The CDR3 coding sequence is TGTGCCAGTAGGACCCCAGGCAGTTCCACTGAAGCTTTCTTT.

CDR3 region: CASSPRDRGAYEQYF. As DNA, the CDR3 is TGTGCCAGCTCACCCCGGGACAGGGGGGCCTACGAGCAGTACTTC. The chain has TRBV18 and TRBJ2-7, with 11 bases aligning to TRBD1. Trimming removed 3 bases from V and 2 bases from J; junction bases left unmatched: 3. The CDR3 totals 15 residues. Germline V gene lookup returns CDR1 KGHSH and CDR2 LQKENI.

In this sample, this clone turned up a few times. The rearrangement links TRBV29-1 to TRBJ2-7, with D maybe TRBD1 (6 bases). In germline, CDR1 is SQVTM, CDR2 ANQGSEA. Trimming pared 7 bases from V and 2 bases from J, leaving 12 bases between. CDR3 length: 12 residues. In DNA form, the CDR3 reads TGCAGCGCACGGGACACCCCCTACGAGCAGTACTTC. Translating it yields CSARDTPYEQYF.

This clone showed up just a few times. Other nucleotide sequences in the sample specify the same CDR3. The chain has TRBV14 and TRBJ1-1; D is uncertain. Germline V CDR1 and CDR2: SGHDN, FVKESK. The V and J ends lost 5 bases and 1 base respectively, with 8 bases between them. There are 13 residues in the CDR3. The CDR3 here is CASSLGRNTEAFF. CDR3 in DNA: TGTGCCAGCAGCTTAGGCAGGAACACTGAAGCTTTCTTT.

The V and J genes are TRBV7-2 and TRBJ1-1; D is unresolved. Germline CDR1 and CDR2: SGHTA and FQGNSA. The CDR3 covers 15 residues. With 2 bases removed from V and 4 bases from J, the gap between germline ends came to 14 bases. CDR3 in DNA: TGTGCCAGCAGCTTAAATCGGGTCGGGATCACTGAAGCTTTCTTT. Its translation: CASSLNRVGITEAFF.

This clone came up many times. The genes are TRBV4-3 and TRBJ2-2; D ambiguous. CDR1 LGHNA and CDR2 YSLEER come from the germline V gene. The CDR3 spans 15 residues. V was clipped by 0 bases and J by 8 bases, with 13 bases between them. CDR3 in DNA: TGCGCCAGCAGCCAAGATGGCCCACCGGCGGGGGAGCTGTTTTTT. It specifies CASSQDGPPAGELFF.

The sample holds one count of this clone. The chain combines TRBV18 with TRBJ2-5, with 7 bases identical to TRBD1. The CDR3 has 18 amino acids. Germline V gene data show CDR1 as KGHSH and CDR2 as LQKENI. Trimming took 0 bases from V and 4 from J; bases not matched to a gene: 14. The CDR3 sequence is CASSPPKRQGLRGETQYF. DNA of the CDR3: TGTGCCAGCTCACCACCCAAACGACAGGGATTAAGGGGAGAGACCCAGTACTTC.

The rearrangement links TRBV7-2 to TRBJ2-5, with 8 positions matching TRBD2. Germline-derived CDR1 and CDR2 are SGHTA and FQGNSA. The V and J ends lost 5 bases and 2 bases, in that order; junction bases with no gene match: 7. The CDR3 loop spans 15 amino acids. For the CDR3, the DNA is TGTGCCAGCAGCCCTCGCGGGGGGACTCAAGAGACCCAGTACTTC. The encoded protein is CASSPRGGTQETQYF.

The chain carries TRBV19 and TRBJ2-7; 7 bases fit TRBD1. J lost 3 bases, V lost 3 bases, and 2 bases had no gene match. Germline values: CDR1 LNHDA, CDR2 SQIVND (reference sequence). This CDR3 is built from 13 residues. CDR3 in amino acids: CASSMTGNYEQYF. The CDR3 region has the DNA TGTGCCAGTAGTATGACAGGGAACTACGAGCAGTACTTC. Looking up the rest from reference TRBV19 and TRBJ2-7 gives the full variable domain: DGGITQSPKYLFRKEGQNVTLSCEQNLNHDAMYWYRQDPGQGLRLIYYSQIVNDFQKGDIAEGYSVSREKKESFPLTVTSAQKNPTAFYLCASSMTGNYEQYFGPGTRLTVT.

This chain joins TRBV27 and TRBJ1-3, with D perhaps matching TRBD1 (6 bases). This CDR3 region has 14 residues. V was cut by 4 bases and J by 8 bases, with 15 bases left in between. Per the germline V gene, CDR1 is MNHEY and CDR2 is SMNVEV (reference sequence). The DNA of the CDR3 is TGTGCCAGCAGTTCCAGGGGACTGGGAGACACCATATATTTT. Translated, it gives CASSSRGLGDTIYF.

The genes are TRBV9 and TRBJ2-7, with 7 bases lining up with TRBD1. The J segment lost 3 bases and the V segment lost 0 bases, leaving 6 bases of the junction unmatched. This CDR3 region has 15 residues. Germline V gene data show CDR1 as SGDLS and CDR2 as YYNGEE. CDR3 sequence (DNA): TGTGCCAGCAGCGTAGAGGGGGCGCGGATCTACGAGCAGTACTTC. Amino acid sequence: CASSVEGARIYEQYF.

The CDR3 here is CSVTGFRVDGAFF. Here the CDR3 DNA reads TGCAGCGTTACGGGCTTCAGGGTGGACGGAGCTTTCTTT. The chain is built from TRBV29-1 and TRBJ1-1, with D perhaps matching TRBD1 (5 bases). Deletions cut 5 bases from V and 10 bases from J, with 20 bases between. Per the germline V gene, CDR1 is SQVTM and CDR2 is ANQGSEA. The CDR3 is made up of 13 amino acids.

The rearrangement links TRBV30 to TRBJ2-4; TRBD2 might be the D (5 bases). Germline lookup yields CDR1 GTSNPN and CDR2 SVGIG (reference sequence). The V end lost 0 bases, the J end lost 2 bases, and 14 bases lay between the germline ends. CDR3 length equals 16 residues. CDR3 nucleotide sequence: TGTGCCTGGAGTGTAAGGTTGGAGGTAACCAAAAACATTCAGTACTTC. Its protein is CAWSVRLEVTKNIQYF.

The chain couples TRBV7-9 to TRBJ2-3, with a tentative D call TRBD2 (5 bases). V lost 5 bases to trimming and J lost 6 bases, with 15 bases between them. This CDR3 comprises 14 residues. Germline loops: CDR1 SEHNR, CDR2 FQNEAQ (reference sequence). CDR3 region: CASSPPGVMDTQYF. The CDR3 coding sequence is TGTGCCAGCAGCCCCCCCGGGGTGATGGATACGCAGTATTTT. Based on the CDR3 plus reference TRBV7-9 and TRBJ2-3, the full variable domain is DTGVSQNPRHKITKRGQNVTFRCDPISEHNRLYWYRQTLGQGPEFLTYFQNEAQLEKSRLLSDRFSAERPKGSFSTLEIQRTEQGDSAMYLCASSPPGVMDTQYFGPGTRLTVL.